The T cell receptor (beta chain) described here comes from a study of neoadjuvant nivolumab and ipilimumab in lung cancer. The CDR3 has 14 amino acids. Germline V gives CDR1 SGHTA, CDR2 FQGTGA. Notes on the study in general: Pathologic regression was not significantly tied to TCR clonality. Compared with tumor-adjacent uninvolved lung, resected tumors showed greater richness and clonality.

About this clone: Its antigen remains unidentified. An end of the junction does not agree with germline; a read error may underlie this.

Sequencing used immunoSEQ multiplex PCR; TCRdb keeps in-frame clones, though not all of them. The data contain some 37,000 clones, 89% of them singletons. This sequence was found in an adult with non-small cell lung cancer. The gene calls are TRBV7-3 and TRBJ2-3; a weak D match, TRBD2 (6 bases). The source material was peripheral blood, sampled before neoadjuvant nivolumab, alone or with ipilimumab. The CDR3 DNA reads TGTGCCAGCAACTTAACGGAGGGCCCAGATACGCAGTATTTT. It encodes CASNLTEGPDTQYF.